The clone carrying this T cell receptor (beta chain) was detected only a few times. This sample was included in a study of blood T cell repertoires in COVID-19. On the study more broadly: Samples representing acute and convalescent COVID-19 were sourced from the United States, Italy and Spain. T cells, B-cell-depleted T cells, or PBMCs provided the cDNA or gDNA that served as material.

Per the authors' pipeline: Scientists estimated how many nucleated cells there were by amplifying reference gene primers. Using immunoSEQ multiplex PCR, the repertoire was profiled, and TCRdb retains in-frame clones only, with some absent. That table furnishes V, J and clone size, whereas the DNA furnished D and trimming. Of over 200,000 clones in the sample, around nine tenths are singletons; the top ten hold more than 0.95%. The CDR3 totals 14 residues. Germline lookup yields CDR1 MNHEY and CDR2 SMNVEV (reference sequence). V lost 4 bases and J 4 bases, leaving 10 bases between the germline ends. This receptor was identified in a middle-aged woman who had recovered from COVID-19. The specimen was peripheral blood. J is TRBJ1-4 and V is TRBV27; D gene unclear. The CDR3 DNA follows: TGTGCCAGCAGTTGGACGGGGATTAATGAAAAACTGTTTTTT. As protein: CASSWTGINEKLFF.